This note documents a single T cell receptor (beta chain) sequence. This sample was taken from a study of patients and donors after allogeneic stem cell transplantation. Looked up from germline, CDR1 is LGHNA and CDR2 is YNFKEQ. CDR3 length: 13 residues. The V end lost 0 bases, the J end lost 0 bases, and 3 bases lay between the germline ends. A single record per CDR3 protein comes from TCRdb applying MiXCR to the RT-PCR reads. Of 98,000 or so distinct CDR3 sequences in the sample, 35% were seen once. The sample was blood, either unsorted or a sorted T cell fraction (not recorded which). V and J are TRBV4-2 and TRBJ2-7; D remains unclear. The receptor's source is a human donor who was either an allogeneic HSCT recipient or a stem cell or donor lymphocyte infusion donor (not recorded which). It is not recorded whose cells these are; they may come from a transplant donor. For the CDR3, the DNA is TGTGCCAGCAGCCAAGAGCCCTCCTACGAGCAGTACTTC. Translating it yields CASSQEPSYEQYF.